These T cell receptor beta chains were read from a single sample in a study of T-cell memory formation after mild COVID-19. TCRdb ran MiXCR on the 5' RACE reads and lists one entry per CDR3 protein. The sample includes about 84,000 distinct CDR3 sequences, around 14% seen only once; the top ten take about 33%. Sequencing was carried out using PBMCs or a T cell subset sorted from them (not recorded which). The source of these receptors is an adult woman who had mild COVID-19 (a few samples of this study predate the infection). Cell type and time point are not known. CDR3s include the opening cysteine and the closing phenylalanine or tryptophan. A D gene is named only where the DNA matches it firmly. The size of a clone is reported for some rows only, either as once, few or many, or as a class for expanded clones.

CDR3 protein | CDR3 DNA | J gene | V gene | D gene | clone size
CATSDSTGVSNQPQHF | TGTGCCACCAGTGATTCTACAGGGGTTAGCAATCAGCCCCAGCATTTT | TRBJ1-5 | TRBV24-1 | TRBD1 | -
CASRYGPTGEDYGYTF | TGTGCCAGCAGGTACGGCCCGACAGGGGAGGACTATGGCTACACCTTC | TRBJ1-2 | TRBV6-2/TRBV6-3 | TRBD1 | few
CASSLVGDYEQYF | TGTGCCAGCAGTTTAGTGGGGGATTACGAGCAGTACTTC | TRBJ2-7 | TRBV27 | - | few
CASSGSEDAVFF | TGTGCCAGCAGTGGATCGGAGGACGCAGTGTTTTTT | TRBJ1-4 | TRBV25-1 | - | many
CATSRDHSGANVLTF | TGTGCCACCAGCAGAGACCACTCTGGGGCCAACGTCCTGACTTTC | TRBJ2-6 | TRBV15 | - | -
CASSSDYGYTF | TGCGCCAGCAGCTCGGATTATGGCTACACCTTC | TRBJ1-2 | TRBV5-1 | - | -
CASSHSTHERTGELFF | TGCGCCAGCAGCCATTCTACGCATGAAAGAACCGGGGAGCTGTTTTTT | TRBJ2-2 | TRBV4-3 | - | -
CASSPDRWGEQFF | TGTGCCAGCAGCCCCGATAGGTGGGGTGAGCAGTTCTTC | TRBJ2-1 | TRBV9 | - | -
CSVGGIGDGVEQYF | TGCAGCGTTGGGGGTATCGGGGACGGGGTAGAGCAGTACTTC | TRBJ2-7 | TRBV29-1 | - | -
CASSTGGDYNEQFF | TGTGCCAGTTCTACAGGGGGGGACTACAATGAGCAGTTCTTC | TRBJ2-1 | TRBV19 | - | many
CSARTGTSGETYEQYF | TGCAGTGCTAGAACCGGGACTAGCGGGGAGACCTACGAGCAGTACTTC | TRBJ2-7 | TRBV20-1 | TRBD2 | -
CASSRNGTQSYEQYF | TGTGCCAGCAGCCGAAACGGGACTCAGTCCTACGAGCAGTACTTC | TRBJ2-7 | TRBV3-2 | - | few
CASSTGTLLRNEQFF | TGTGCCAGCAGCACCGGGACCCTGTTGCGCAATGAGCAGTTCTTC | TRBJ2-1 | TRBV7-2 | - | -
CASRQGGRNQPQHF | TGTGCCAGCAGGCAAGGTGGCAGAAATCAGCCCCAGCATTTT | TRBJ1-5 | TRBV7-2 | - | few
CASRDNYGYTF | TGTGCCAGCCGGGACAACTATGGCTACACCTTC | TRBJ1-2 | TRBV2 | - | -
CASSFPGPEQYF | TGCGCCAGCAGCTTCCCAGGACCTGAGCAGTACTTC | TRBJ2-7 | TRBV5-1 | - | -
CASSQDVGDSEAFF | TGCGCCAGCAGCCAAGATGTTGGGGACAGTGAAGCTTTCTTT | TRBJ1-1 | TRBV4-3 | TRBD1 | few
CASSLSIGTQEFSAYEQYF | TGTGCCAGCAGCTTATCAATCGGGACCCAGGAATTTAGCGCCTACGAGCAGTACTTC | TRBJ2-7 | TRBV7-8 | - | few
CASSSWTEYNEQFF | TGTGCCAGCAGCTCGTGGACTGAATACAATGAGCAGTTCTTC | TRBJ2-1 | TRBV7-9 | - | -
CASSPPTSSNVLTF | TGTGCCAGCAGTCCCCCGACGAGTTCCAACGTCCTGACTTTC | TRBJ2-6 | TRBV12-3/TRBV12-4 | - | many
CATSRVDGYEQYF | TGTGCCACCAGCAGAGTGGATGGCTACGAGCAGTACTTC | TRBJ2-7 | TRBV15 | - | -
CASSQLGYGYTF | TGTGCCAGCAGCCAACTGGGCTATGGCTACACCTTC | TRBJ1-2 | TRBV3-1 | - | -
CASSLKGTQPQHF | TGTGCCAGCAGCTTAAAAGGTACGCAGCCCCAGCATTTT | TRBJ1-5 | TRBV7-9 | - | few
CASSYVGNQPQHF | TGTGCCAGCAGTTATGTGGGAAATCAGCCCCAGCATTTT | TRBJ1-5 | TRBV12-3/TRBV12-4 | - | -
CASSFLLDSLETQYF | TGCGCCAGCAGCTTTTTGCTCGACAGCCTAGAGACCCAGTACTTC | TRBJ2-5 | TRBV5-1 | - | -
CASRPYRGVTEAFF | TGTGCCAGCAGGCCCTACAGGGGGGTGACTGAAGCTTTCTTT | TRBJ1-1 | TRBV2 | TRBD1 | -
CASSLDGAGAANYGYTF | TGTGCCAGCAGCTTAGATGGAGCAGGGGCCGCTAACTATGGCTACACCTTC | TRBJ1-2 | TRBV7-8 | - | few